This T cell receptor beta chain was identified during a study of OX40 agonist ivuxolimab in advanced cancers. Systemic immunosuppression or a history of autoimmune disease excluded patients. General study results and limits: By week 6 at 0.1 to 3.0 mg/kg, blood CD4+ and CD8+ T cells had expanded clonally.

Assay used: immunoSEQ multiplex PCR; TCRdb lists only in-frame clones, some missing. The table shows about 62,000 clones, with approximately 79% occurring only once. About this clone itself: The antigen remains undetermined.

The origin of this receptor is an adult with an advanced solid tumor such as melanoma, head and neck, liver or kidney cancer. This material consisted of CD4+ or CD8+ T cells sorted from blood, taken in a trial of the OX40 agonist ivuxolimab.

The CDR3 coding sequence is TGTGCCAGTAGTCGCGGGGGATCGGACAATGAGCAGTTCTTC. Protein product: CASSRGGSDNEQFF. The chain carries TRBV19 and TRBJ2-1; 7 nucleotides align to TRBD2. The CDR3 runs to 14 residues. Germline CDR1 and CDR2: LNHDA and SQIVND (reference sequence). V gave up 5 bases and J gave up 5 bases; unmatched junction bases: 6.